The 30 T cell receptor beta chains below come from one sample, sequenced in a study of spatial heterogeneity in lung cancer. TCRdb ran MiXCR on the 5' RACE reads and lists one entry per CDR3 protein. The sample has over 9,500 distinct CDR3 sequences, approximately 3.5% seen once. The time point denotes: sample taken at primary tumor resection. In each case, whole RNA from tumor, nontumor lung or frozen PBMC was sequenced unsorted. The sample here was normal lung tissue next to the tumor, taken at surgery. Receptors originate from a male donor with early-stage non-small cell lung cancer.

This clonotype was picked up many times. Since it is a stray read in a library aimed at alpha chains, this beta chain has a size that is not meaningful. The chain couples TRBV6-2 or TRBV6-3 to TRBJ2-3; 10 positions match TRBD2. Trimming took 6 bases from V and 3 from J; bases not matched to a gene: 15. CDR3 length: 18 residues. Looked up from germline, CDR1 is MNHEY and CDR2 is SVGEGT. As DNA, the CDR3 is TGTGCCAGCAGAAGGTTGAGGACTAGCGGAAGGTCGACAGATACGCAGTATTTT. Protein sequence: CASRRLRTSGRSTDTQYF.

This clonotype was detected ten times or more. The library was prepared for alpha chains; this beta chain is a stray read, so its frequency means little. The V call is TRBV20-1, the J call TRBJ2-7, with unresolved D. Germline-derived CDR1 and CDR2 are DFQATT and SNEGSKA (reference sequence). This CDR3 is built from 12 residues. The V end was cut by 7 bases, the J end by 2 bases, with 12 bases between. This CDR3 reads CSGASNPYEQYF. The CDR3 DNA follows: TGCAGTGGGGCTAGTAATCCCTACGAGCAGTACTTC.

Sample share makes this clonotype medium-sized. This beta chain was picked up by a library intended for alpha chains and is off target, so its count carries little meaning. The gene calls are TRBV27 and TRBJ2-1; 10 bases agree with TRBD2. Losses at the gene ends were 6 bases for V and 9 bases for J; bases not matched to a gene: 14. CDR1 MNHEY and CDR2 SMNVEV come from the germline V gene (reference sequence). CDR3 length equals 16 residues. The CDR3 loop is CASSQSLAGGGREQFF. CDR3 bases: TGTGCCAGCAGCCAATCCTTAGCGGGGGGCGGTCGTGAGCAGTTCTTC.

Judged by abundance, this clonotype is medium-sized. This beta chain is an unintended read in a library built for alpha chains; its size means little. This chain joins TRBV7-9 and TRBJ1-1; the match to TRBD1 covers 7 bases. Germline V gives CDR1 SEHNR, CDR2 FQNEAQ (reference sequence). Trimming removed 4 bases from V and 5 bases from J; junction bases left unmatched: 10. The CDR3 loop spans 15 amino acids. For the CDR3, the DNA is TGTGCCAGCAGCTCCTACAACAGGGGAAAAACTGAAGCTTTCTTT. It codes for CASSSYNRGKTEAFF.

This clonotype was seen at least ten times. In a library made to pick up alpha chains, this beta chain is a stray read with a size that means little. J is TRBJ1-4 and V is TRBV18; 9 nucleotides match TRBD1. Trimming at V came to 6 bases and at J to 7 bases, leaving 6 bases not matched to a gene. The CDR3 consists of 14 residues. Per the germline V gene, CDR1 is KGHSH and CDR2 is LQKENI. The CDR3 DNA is TGTGCCAGCTCCCTGGGGACAGGGACTGAAAAACTGTTTTTT. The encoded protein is CASSLGTGTEKLFF.

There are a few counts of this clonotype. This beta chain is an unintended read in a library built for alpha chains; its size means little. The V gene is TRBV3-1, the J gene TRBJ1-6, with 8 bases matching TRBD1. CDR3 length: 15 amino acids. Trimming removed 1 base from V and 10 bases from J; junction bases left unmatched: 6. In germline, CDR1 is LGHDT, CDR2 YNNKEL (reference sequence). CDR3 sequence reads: CASSQGGTGGSPLHF. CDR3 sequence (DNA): TGTGCCAGCAGCCAAGGAGGGACAGGAGGGTCACCCCTCCACTTT.

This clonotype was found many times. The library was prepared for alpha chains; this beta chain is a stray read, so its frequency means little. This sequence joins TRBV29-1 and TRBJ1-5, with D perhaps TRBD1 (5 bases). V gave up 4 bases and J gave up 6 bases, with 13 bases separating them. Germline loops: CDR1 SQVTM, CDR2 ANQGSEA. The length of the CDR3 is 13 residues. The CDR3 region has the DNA TGCAGCGTTGTATTTACAGGCGGTCAGCCCCAGCATTTT. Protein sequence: CSVVFTGGQPQHF.

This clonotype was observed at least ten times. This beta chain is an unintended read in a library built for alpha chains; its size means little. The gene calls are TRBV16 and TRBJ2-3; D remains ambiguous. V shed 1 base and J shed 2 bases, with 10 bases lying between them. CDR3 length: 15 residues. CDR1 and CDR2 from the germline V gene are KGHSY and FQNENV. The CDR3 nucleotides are TGTGCCAGCAGCCAATTAGACAAGACCACAGATACGCAGTATTTT. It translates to CASSQLDKTTDTQYF.

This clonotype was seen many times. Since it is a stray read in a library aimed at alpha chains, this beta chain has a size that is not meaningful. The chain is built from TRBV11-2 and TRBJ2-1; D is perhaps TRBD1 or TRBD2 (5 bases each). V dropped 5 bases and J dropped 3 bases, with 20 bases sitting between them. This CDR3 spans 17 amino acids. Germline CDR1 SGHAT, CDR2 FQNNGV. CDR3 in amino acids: CASSDYGGSTNYNEQFF. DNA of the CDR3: TGTGCCAGCAGCGATTATGGGGGTTCGACTAACTACAATGAGCAGTTCTTC.

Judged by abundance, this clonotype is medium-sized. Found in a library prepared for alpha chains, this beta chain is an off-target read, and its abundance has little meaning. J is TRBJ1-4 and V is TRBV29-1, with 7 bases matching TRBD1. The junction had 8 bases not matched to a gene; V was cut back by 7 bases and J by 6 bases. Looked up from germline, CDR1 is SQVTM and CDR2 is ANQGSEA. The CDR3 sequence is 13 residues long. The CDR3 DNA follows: TGCAGCGCACAGGGGTACGGGGATGAAAAACTGTTTTTT. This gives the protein CSAQGYGDEKLFF.

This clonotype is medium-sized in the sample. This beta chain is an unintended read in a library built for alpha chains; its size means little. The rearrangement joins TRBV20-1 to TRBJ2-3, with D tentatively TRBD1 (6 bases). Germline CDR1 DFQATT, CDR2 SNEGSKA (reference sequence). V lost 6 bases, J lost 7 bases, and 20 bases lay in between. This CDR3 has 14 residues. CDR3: CSATTPSRGYTQYF. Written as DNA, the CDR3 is TGCAGTGCCACAACCCCTTCGAGGGGGTATACGCAGTATTTT.

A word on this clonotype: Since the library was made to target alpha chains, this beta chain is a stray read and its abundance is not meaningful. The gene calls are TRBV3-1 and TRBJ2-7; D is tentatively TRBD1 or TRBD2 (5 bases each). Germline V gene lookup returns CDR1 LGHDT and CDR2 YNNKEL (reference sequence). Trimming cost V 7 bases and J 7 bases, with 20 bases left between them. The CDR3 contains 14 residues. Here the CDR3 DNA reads TGTGCCAGCACCAGATCGGGGTGGAAGGGGGAGCAGTACTTC. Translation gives CASTRSGWKGEQYF.

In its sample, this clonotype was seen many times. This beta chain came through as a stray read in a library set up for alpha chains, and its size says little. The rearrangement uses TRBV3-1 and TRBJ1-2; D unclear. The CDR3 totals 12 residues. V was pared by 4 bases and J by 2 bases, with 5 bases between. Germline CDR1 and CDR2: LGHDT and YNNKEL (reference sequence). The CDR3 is CASSRLNYGYTF. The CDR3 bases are TGTGCCAGCAGCCGACTGAACTATGGCTACACCTTC.

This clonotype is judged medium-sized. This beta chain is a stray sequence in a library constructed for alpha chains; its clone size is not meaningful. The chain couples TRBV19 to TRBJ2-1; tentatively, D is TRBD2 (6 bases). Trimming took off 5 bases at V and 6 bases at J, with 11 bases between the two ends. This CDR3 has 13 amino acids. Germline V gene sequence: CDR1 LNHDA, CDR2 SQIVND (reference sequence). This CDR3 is CASSVGLFNEQFF. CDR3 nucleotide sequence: TGTGCCAGTAGTGTGGGACTTTTCAATGAGCAGTTCTTC. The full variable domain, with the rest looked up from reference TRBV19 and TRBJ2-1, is DGGITQSPKYLFRKEGQNVTLSCEQNLNHDAMYWYRQDPGQGLRLIYYSQIVNDFQKGDIAEGYSVSREKKESFPLTVTSAQKNPTAFYLCASSVGLFNEQFFGPGTRLTVL.

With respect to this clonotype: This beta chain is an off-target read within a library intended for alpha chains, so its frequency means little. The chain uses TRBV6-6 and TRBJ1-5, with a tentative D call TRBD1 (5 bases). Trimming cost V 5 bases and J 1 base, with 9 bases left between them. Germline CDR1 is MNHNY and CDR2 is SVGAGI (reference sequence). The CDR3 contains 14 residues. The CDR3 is CASSLRDSNQPQHF. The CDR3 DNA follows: TGTGCCAGCAGTCTCCGGGACAGCAATCAGCCCCAGCATTTT.

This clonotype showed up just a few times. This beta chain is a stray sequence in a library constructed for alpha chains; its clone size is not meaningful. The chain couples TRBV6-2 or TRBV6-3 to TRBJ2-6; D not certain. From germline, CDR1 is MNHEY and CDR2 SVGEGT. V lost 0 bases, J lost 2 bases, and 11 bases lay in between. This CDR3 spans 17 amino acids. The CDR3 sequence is CASSYSAQRAGANVLTF. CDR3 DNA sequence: TGTGCCAGCAGTTACTCTGCACAAAGAGCTGGGGCCAACGTCCTGACTTTC.

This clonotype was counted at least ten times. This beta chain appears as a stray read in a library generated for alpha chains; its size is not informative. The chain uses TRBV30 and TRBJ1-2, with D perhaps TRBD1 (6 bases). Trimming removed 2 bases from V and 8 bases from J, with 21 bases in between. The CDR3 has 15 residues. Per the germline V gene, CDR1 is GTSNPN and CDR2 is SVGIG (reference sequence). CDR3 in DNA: TGTGCCTGGAGTACCCCCCAGGGGCGAATAGGAGGCTACACCTTC. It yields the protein CAWSTPQGRIGGYTF.

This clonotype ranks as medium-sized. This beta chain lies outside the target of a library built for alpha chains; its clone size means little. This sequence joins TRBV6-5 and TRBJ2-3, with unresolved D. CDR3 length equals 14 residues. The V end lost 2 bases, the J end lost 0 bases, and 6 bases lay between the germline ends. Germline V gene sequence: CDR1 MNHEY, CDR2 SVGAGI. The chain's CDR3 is CASSYQTSTDTQYF. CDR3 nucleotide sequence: TGTGCCAGCAGTTACCAAACTAGCACAGATACGCAGTATTTT.

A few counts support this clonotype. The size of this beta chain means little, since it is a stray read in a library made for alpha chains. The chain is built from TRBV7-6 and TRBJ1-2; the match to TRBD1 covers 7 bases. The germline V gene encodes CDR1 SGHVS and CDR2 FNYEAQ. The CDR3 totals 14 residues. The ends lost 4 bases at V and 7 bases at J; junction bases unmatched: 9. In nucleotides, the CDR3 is TGTGCCAGCAGCTCCCTAGACAGGGAGGGTGGCTACACCTTC. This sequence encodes CASSSLDREGGYTF.

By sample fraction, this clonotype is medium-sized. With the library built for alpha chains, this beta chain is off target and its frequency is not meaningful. The CDR3 DNA sequence: TGTGCCAGCAGTCTACCTTCAGGGGGTCGCATTCAGCCCCAGCATTTT. Its protein is CASSLPSGGRIQPQHF. The V and J genes are TRBV6-2 or TRBV6-3 and TRBJ1-5, with 7 bases aligning to TRBD1. Germline values: CDR1 MNHEY, CDR2 SVGEGT. This CDR3 has 16 residues. V lost 5 bases, J lost 6 bases, and 13 bases stayed unmatched.

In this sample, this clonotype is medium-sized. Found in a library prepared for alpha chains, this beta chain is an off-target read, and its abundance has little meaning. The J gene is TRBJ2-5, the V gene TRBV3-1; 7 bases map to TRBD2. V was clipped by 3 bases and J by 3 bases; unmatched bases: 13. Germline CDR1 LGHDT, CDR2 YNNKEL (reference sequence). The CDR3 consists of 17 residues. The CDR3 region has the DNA TGTGCCAGCAGCCACCCAGTTGGACTAGGAGGGGAAGAGACCCAGTACTTC. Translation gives CASSHPVGLGGEETQYF.

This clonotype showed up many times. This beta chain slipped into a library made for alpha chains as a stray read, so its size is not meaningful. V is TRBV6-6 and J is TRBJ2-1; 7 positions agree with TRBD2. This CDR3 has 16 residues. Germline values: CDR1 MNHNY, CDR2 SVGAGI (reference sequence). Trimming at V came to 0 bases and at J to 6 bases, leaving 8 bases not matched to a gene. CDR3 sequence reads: CASSYSREGTANEQFF. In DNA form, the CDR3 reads TGTGCCAGCAGTTACTCGAGGGAGGGGACGGCCAATGAGCAGTTCTTC.

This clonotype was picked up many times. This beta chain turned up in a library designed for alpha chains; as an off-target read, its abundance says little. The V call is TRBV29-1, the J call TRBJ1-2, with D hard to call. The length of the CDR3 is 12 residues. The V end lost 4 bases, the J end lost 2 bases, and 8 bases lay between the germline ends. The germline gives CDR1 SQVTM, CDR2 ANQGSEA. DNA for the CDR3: TGCAGCGTTGTCAGGCCGAACTATGGCTACACCTTC. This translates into CSVVRPNYGYTF.

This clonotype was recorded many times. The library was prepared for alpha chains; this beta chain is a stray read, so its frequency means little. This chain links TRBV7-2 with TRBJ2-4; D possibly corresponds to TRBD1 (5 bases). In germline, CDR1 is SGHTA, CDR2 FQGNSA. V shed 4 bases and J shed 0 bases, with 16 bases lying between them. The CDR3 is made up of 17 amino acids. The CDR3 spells CASSSPQGVKAKNIQYF. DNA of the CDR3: TGTGCCAGCAGCTCCCCCCAGGGCGTGAAAGCCAAAAACATTCAGTACTTC.

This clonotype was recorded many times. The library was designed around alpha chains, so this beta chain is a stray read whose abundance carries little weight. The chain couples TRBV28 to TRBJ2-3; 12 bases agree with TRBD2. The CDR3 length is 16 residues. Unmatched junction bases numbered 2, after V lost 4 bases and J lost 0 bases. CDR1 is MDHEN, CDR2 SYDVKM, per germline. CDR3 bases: TGTGCCAGCAGTTGGACTAGCGGGGTGAGCACAGATACGCAGTATTTT. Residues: CASSWTSGVSTDTQYF.

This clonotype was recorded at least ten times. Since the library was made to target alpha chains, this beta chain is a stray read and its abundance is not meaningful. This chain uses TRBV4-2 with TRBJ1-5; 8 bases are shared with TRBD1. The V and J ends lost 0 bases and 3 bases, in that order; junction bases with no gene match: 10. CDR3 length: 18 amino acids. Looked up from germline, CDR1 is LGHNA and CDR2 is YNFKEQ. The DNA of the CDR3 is TGTGCCAGCAGCCAAGATGCCACAGGGGGAGGAGACAATCAGCCCCAGCATTTT. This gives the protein CASSQDATGGGDNQPQHF.

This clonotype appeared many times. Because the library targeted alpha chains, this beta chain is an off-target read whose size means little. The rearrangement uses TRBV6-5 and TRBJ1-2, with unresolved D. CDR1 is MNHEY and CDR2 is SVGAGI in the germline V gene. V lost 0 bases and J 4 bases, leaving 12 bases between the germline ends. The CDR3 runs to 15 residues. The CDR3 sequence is CASSYSTGIPYGYTF. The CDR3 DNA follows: TGTGCCAGCAGTTACTCGACGGGGATCCCCTATGGCTACACCTTC.

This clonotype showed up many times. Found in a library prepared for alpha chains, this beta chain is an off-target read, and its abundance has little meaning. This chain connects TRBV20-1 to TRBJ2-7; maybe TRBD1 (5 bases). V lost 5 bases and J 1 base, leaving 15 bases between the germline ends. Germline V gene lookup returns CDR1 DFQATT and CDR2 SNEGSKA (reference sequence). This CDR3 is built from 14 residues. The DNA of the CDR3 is TGCAGTGCTCTCGACAGCGAGGCTTCCTACGAGCAGTACTTC. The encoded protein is CSALDSEASYEQYF.

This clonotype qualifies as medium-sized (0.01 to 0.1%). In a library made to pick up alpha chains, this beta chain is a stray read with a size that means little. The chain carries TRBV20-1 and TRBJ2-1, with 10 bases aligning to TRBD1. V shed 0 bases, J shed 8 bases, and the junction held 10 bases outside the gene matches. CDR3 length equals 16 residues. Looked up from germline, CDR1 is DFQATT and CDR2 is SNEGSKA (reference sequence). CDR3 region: CSARDLGTGEGDEQFF. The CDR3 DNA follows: TGCAGTGCTAGAGATTTAGGGACAGGGGAAGGGGATGAGCAGTTCTTC.

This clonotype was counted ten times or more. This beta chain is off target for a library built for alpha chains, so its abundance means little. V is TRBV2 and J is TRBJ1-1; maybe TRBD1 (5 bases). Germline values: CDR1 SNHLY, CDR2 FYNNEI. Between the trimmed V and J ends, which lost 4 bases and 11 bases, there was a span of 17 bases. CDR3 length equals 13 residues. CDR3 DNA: TGTGCCAGCAGTGCGATCCGGGACGCTGGGGCTTTCTTT. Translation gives CASSAIRDAGAFF.